A single sample gave rise to the 7 T cell receptor beta chains below, sequenced in a study of blood T cell repertoires in COVID-19. Clones were read by immunoSEQ multiplex PCR, and TCRdb kept only the in-frame ones, dropping some. Altogether some 200,000 clones are present, under 90% being singletons, with the ten largest covering approximately 10%. The source material was peripheral blood. Receptors were obtained from an elderly woman with COVID-19, enrolled during active disease.

This clone was counted once. The V gene is TRBV6-6, the J gene TRBJ2-2; 10 nucleotides align to TRBD1. The CDR3 is 19 amino acids. V shed 5 bases, J shed 4 bases, and the junction held 16 bases outside the gene matches. Per germline, CDR1 MNHNY and CDR2 SVGAGI (reference sequence). The CDR3 DNA reads TGTGCCAGCAGTCTCCTCCCGCCGACAGGGGGCGCTGGCACCGGGGAGCTGTTTTTT. Protein: CASSLLPPTGGAGTGELFF.

The genes are TRBV6-5 and TRBJ2-5; 7 nucleotides agree with TRBD2. CDR1 MNHEY and CDR2 SVGAGI come from the germline V gene. J lost 5 bases, V lost 7 bases, and 10 bases had no gene match. CDR3 length: 14 residues. Written as DNA, the CDR3 is TGTGCCAGCAACATATTAGGGAGGGATGAGACCCAGTACTTC. Protein: CASNILGRDETQYF.

This clone appeared once. CDR3: CASSLGTAPQTQYF. The CDR3 nucleotides read TGTGCCAGCAGCCTAGGGACTGCCCCCCAGACCCAGTACTTC. V usage is TRBV2 and J usage is TRBJ2-5; D possibly corresponds to TRBD2 (6 bases). The length of the CDR3 is 14 residues. The germline gives CDR1 SNHLY, CDR2 FYNNEI. V lost 6 bases and J lost 6, with 17 bases in between.

This clone is a singleton in its sample. V gene TRBV28 combines with J gene TRBJ1-5; D is unclear. Germline values: CDR1 MDHEN, CDR2 SYDVKM. V gave up 2 bases and J gave up 4 bases, with 18 bases separating them. This CDR3 contains 17 residues. The CDR3: CASSLVGLMSTNQPQHF. Written as DNA, the CDR3 is TGTGCCAGCAGTTTAGTGGGCCTGATGAGCACGAATCAGCCCCAGCATTTT.

The chain recombines TRBV19 with TRBJ2-1; the D gene is possibly TRBD2 (5 bases). V shed 5 bases and J shed 9 bases, with 8 bases lying between them. This CDR3 spans 11 amino acids. Germline loops: CDR1 LNHDA, CDR2 SQIVND (reference sequence). CDR3 in amino acids: CASSRGFEQFF. CDR3 in DNA: TGTGCCAGTAGTCGGGGATTTGAGCAGTTCTTC. The full variable domain, its missing parts supplied by reference TRBV19 and TRBJ2-1, is DGGITQSPKYLFRKEGQNVTLSCEQNLNHDAMYWYRQDPGQGLRLIYYSQIVNDFQKGDIAEGYSVSREKKESFPLTVTSAQKNPTAFYLCASSRGFEQFFGPGTRLTVL.

This clone was recorded only once. V gene TRBV20-1 combines with J gene TRBJ2-7; D gene uncertain. Per the germline V gene, CDR1 is DFQATT and CDR2 is SNEGSKA (reference sequence). Between the trimmed V and J ends, which lost 7 bases and 3 bases, there was a span of 10 bases. The CDR3 length is 11 residues. CDR3 amino acids: CSVDSIYEQYF. CDR3 bases: TGCAGTGTTGATAGCATCTACGAGCAGTACTTC.

The chain has TRBV7-2 and TRBJ1-3; weak D call: TRBD1 (5 bases). Deletions cut 5 bases from V and 1 base from J, with 9 bases between. Germline V CDR1 and CDR2: SGHTA, FQGNSA. The CDR3 sequence is 14 residues long. In nucleotides, the CDR3 is TGTGCCAGCAGCCCCAAGGGGTCTGGAAACACCATATATTTT. Translation gives CASSPKGSGNTIYF.